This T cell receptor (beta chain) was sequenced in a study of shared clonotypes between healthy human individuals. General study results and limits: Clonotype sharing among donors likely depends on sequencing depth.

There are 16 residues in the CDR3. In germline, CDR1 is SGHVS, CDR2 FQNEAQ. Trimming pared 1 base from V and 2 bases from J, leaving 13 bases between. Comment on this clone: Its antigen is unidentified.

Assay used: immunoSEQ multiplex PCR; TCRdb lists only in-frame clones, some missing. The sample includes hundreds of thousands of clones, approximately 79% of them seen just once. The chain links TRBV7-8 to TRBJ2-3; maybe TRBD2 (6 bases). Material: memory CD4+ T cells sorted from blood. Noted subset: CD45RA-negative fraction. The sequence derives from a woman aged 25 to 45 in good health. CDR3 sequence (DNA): TGTGCCAGCAGCTTAGTTGGCGGGACGAACACAGATACGCAGTATTTT. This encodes CASSLVGGTNTDTQYF.